Listed below are T cell receptor beta chains from one sample, sequenced in a study of cytotoxic CD8 clonotypes in ibrutinib-treated CLL. The protocol was immunoSEQ multiplex PCR, while the TCRdb copy is restricted to in-frame clones and leaves out a portion. Counted here are about 160,000 clones, roughly 80% occurring once; the ten biggest clones make up about 2%. This material consisted of PBMCs, taken after 12 months of ibrutinib treatment. The receptors originated from a human donor with chronic lymphocytic leukemia. The CDR3 runs from the conserved cysteine through the conserved F or W. Fields, in order: D gene, clone size, J gene, V gene, CDR3 DNA, CDR3 protein. The D gene is left open where the match is weak. Clone size is not always given. Where it is, it says once, few, many or a class for expanded clones.

.	.	TRBJ1-2	TRBV18	TGTGCCAGCTCCCCCGCTCTTCAGGTCTTATTGGGCTACACCTTC	CASSPALQVLLGYTF
TRBD2	.	TRBJ2-2	TRBV5-1	TGCGCCAGCAGCCTCGGGAAAGCGGGAGCCGGGGAGCTGTTTTTT	CASSLGKAGAGELFF
.	once	TRBJ1-2	TRBV29-1	TGCAGCGCCCCTGGGCCGTTTGGAGATGGCTACACCTTC	CSAPGPFGDGYTF
TRBD1	.	TRBJ1-2	TRBV28	TGTGCCAGCAGTGCAACGACAGGGGGATTTGGATATGGCTACACCTTC	CASSATTGGFGYGYTF
TRBD1	few	TRBJ2-3	TRBV7-3	TGTGCCAGCAGCTTAGGGACAGCCTCCACCTCCGTTTATACGCAGTATTTT	CASSLGTASTSVYTQYF
.	.	TRBJ2-7	TRBV20-1	TGCAGTGCCCTTCAGGGGCGGGCAAATCGATTC	CSALQGRANRF
.	.	TRBJ1-5	TRBV19	TGTGCCAGTAGTAGGTGGCGGGGTAGTGAGGGCAATCAGCCCCAGCATTTT	CASSRWRGSEGNQPQHF
TRBD1	few	TRBJ2-7	TRBV7-8	TGTGCCAGCAGCTTAACAGACAGGGGGCTTTTAGGCGAGCAGTACTTC	CASSLTDRGLLGEQYF
.	.	TRBJ2-3	TRBV29-1	TGCAGCGTTGATAGGCCGGGGGCAGATACGCAGTATTTT	CSVDRPGADTQYF
.	.	TRBJ1-2	TRBV18	TGTGCCAGCTCACCCGGAATGAGTGGCTACACCTTC	CASSPGMSGYTF
.	.	TRBJ1-1	TRBV27	TGTGCCAGCAGTTTGGTGGGGGCAAACACTGAAGCTTTCTTT	CASSLVGANTEAFF
.	.	TRBJ2-7	TRBV7-2	TGTGCCAGCAGTGATAGGACAGTCTCCTACGAGCAGTACTTC	CASSDRTVSYEQYF
.	.	TRBJ2-2	TRBV7-3	TGTGCCAGCAGCTTAGTGGTAGGGGACACCGGGGAGCTGTTTTTT	CASSLVVGDTGELFF
.	.	TRBJ1-2	TRBV28	TGTGCCAGCAGTTTAGGTGTGGGGGGCGACTTCAAGAACTATGGCTACACCTTC	CASSLGVGGDFKNYGYTF
TRBD1	.	TRBJ1-2	TRBV6-1	TGTGCCAGCAGTGAAAGGGGGGACAGGGATGGCTACACCTTC	CASSERGDRDGYTF
.	.	TRBJ1-2	TRBV6-5	TGTGCCAGCAGTTACCCTGGGGGCTACACCTTC	CASSYPGGYTF
.	.	TRBJ2-3	TRBV6-5	TGTGCCAGCAGTAGGGGGGCCAATACGCAGTATTTT	CASSRGANTQYF
TRBD2	.	TRBJ2-1	TRBV5-1	TGCGCCATCACGTCCCTAGCGGCGTTAAACTACAATGAGCAGTTCTTC	CAITSLAALNYNEQFF
TRBD1	.	TRBJ1-3	TRBV19	TGTGCCAGTTCACAGGGGGGCAGCGGAAACACCATATATTTT	CASSQGGSGNTIYF
.	.	TRBJ2-1	TRBV9	TGTGCCAGCAGCGTAGTGTCGGGCAGGGTCTCCTACAATGAGCAGTTCTTC	CASSVVSGRVSYNEQFF
TRBD1	.	TRBJ1-1	TRBV18	TGTGCCAGCTCACCGACAATAGACAGGGCGAGGGCTTTCTTT	CASSPTIDRARAFF
TRBD1	.	TRBJ2-7	TRBV6-6	TGTGCCAGCAGTGCAGGGACAGGGAGCTCCTACGAGCAGTACTTC	CASSAGTGSSYEQYF
.	.	TRBJ1-1	TRBV27	TGTGCCAGCAGCTTACGAACACAGGGTTTTTTGGCTGAAGCTTTCTTT	CASSLRTQGFLAEAFF
TRBD1	.	TRBJ1-1	TRBV5-1	TGCGCCAGCAGGAAACAGGGGACGAACACTGAAGCTTTCTTT	CASRKQGTNTEAFF
TRBD2	once	TRBJ2-1	TRBV11-1	TGTGCCATGGCGGGAGATGAGCAGTTCTTC	CAMAGDEQFF
.	.	TRBJ2-7	TRBV7-9	TGTGCCAGCAGCCTCCTCGCGTTAAAGGGGGAAGGTGAGCAGTACTTC	CASSLLALKGEGEQYF
TRBD1	.	TRBJ2-7	TRBV11-2	TGTGCCAGCAGGGATCCGAGGGGGCATTTCTACGAGCAGTACTTC	CASRDPRGHFYEQYF
.	.	TRBJ2-2	TRBV7-3	TGTGCCAGCAGCCCTACGGGAACCAACACCGGGGAGCTGTTTTTT	CASSPTGTNTGELFF
.	.	TRBJ1-1	TRBV5-4	TGTGCCAGCAGCTATTTGCAGAACACTGAAGCTTTCTTT	CASSYLQNTEAFF
.	.	TRBJ2-5	TRBV9	TGTGCCAGCAGCCCAACCGAGGGGGTATTGGAGACCCAGTACTTC	CASSPTEGVLETQYF
TRBD1	.	TRBJ2-1	TRBV27	TGTGCCAGCACCCCCGGGACAGTATTGGGTGAGCAGTTCTTC	CASTPGTVLGEQFF
TRBD1	.	TRBJ1-3	TRBV6-1	TGTGCCAGCACCACGGGCAGGGGGGCTGGAAACACCATATATTTT	CASTTGRGAGNTIYF
.	.	TRBJ1-1	TRBV6-4	TGTGCCAGCAGTGTGGAAAAGAACACTGAAGCTTTCTTT	CASSVEKNTEAFF
TRBD1	.	TRBJ2-1	TRBV4-2	TGTGCCAGCAGCAAAGAAGCCGGGACAGGGGCCCCTACTTTTTCCAACGATGCCGCCAATGAGCAGTTCTTC	CASSKEAGTGAPTFSNDAANEQFF
.	.	TRBJ1-4	TRBV18	TGTGCCAGCTCACCTCGGGTAGAGGGTGAAAAACTGTTTTTT	CASSPRVEGEKLFF
.	few	TRBJ1-3	TRBV7-9	TGTGCCAGCAGCTCTGGAAACACCATATATTTT	CASSSGNTIYF
TRBD2	.	TRBJ2-7	TRBV5-4	TGTGCCAGCAGCTTGGGAGCCACGAGCGGGAGATCCTACGAGCAGTACTTC	CASSLGATSGRSYEQYF
.	.	TRBJ1-6	TRBV21-1	TGTGCCAGCAGCCTTGGAGACAGGAGCTATAATTCACCCCTCCACTTT	CASSLGDRSYNSPLHF
.	.	TRBJ1-2	TRBV7-2	TGTGCCAGCAGCTTATTCGGCAGTCCTCATGGCTACACCTTC	CASSLFGSPHGYTF
.	.	TRBJ1-1	TRBV9	TGTGCCAGCAGCGTAGCCTCCGGGATGAACACTGAAGCTTTCTTT	CASSVASGMNTEAFF
.	many	TRBJ2-7	TRBV11-2	TGTGCCAGCAGCTTAGAAGAGGGATTCCGCTCCTACGAGCAGTACTTC	CASSLEEGFRSYEQYF
.	.	TRBJ2-3	TRBV4-3	TGCGCCAGCAGCCAAGGAGGTTCGCGGAGCACAGATACGCAGTATTTT	CASSQGGSRSTDTQYF
.	few	TRBJ1-5	TRBV30	TGTGCCTGGAACCGGGGGTGGAACAATCAGCCCCAGCATTTT	CAWNRGWNNQPQHF
.	.	TRBJ2-7	TRBV6-6	TGTGCCACCATGGACAGCGGCTACGAGCAGTACTTC	CATMDSGYEQYF
.	.	TRBJ2-7	TRBV7-2	TGTGCCAGCAGCTTAGGTCAGGGAAGCGGCGAGCAGTACTTC	CASSLGQGSGEQYF
TRBD1	.	TRBJ2-1	TRBV29-1	TGCAGCGTTCGTCAGACAGGGGGAGAGCAGTTCTTC	CSVRQTGGEQFF
.	.	TRBJ1-2	TRBV27	TGTGCCAGCAGTTCGGCCGGGACTGATGGCTACACCTTC	CASSSAGTDGYTF
.	.	TRBJ2-2	TRBV18	TGTGCCAGCTCACCCCGTAGCACCGGGGAGCTGTTTTTT	CASSPRSTGELFF
.	.	TRBJ2-3	TRBV30	TGTGCCTGGAGTGTGGCAGGGGGGGCAACAGATACGCAGTATTTT	CAWSVAGGATDTQYF
TRBD1	.	TRBJ2-7	TRBV14	TGTGCCAGCAGCCAGACAGGGATCTCCTACGAGCAGTACTTC	CASSQTGISYEQYF
.	.	TRBJ1-5	TRBV7-2	TGTGCCAGCAGCTTAGACACGGGCAATCAGCCCCAGCATTTT	CASSLDTGNQPQHF
TRBD2	.	TRBJ2-1	TRBV19	TGTGCCAGTAGTATAGATCGGGGCGGGGGGTACTACAATGAGCAGTTCTTC	CASSIDRGGGYYNEQFF
.	.	TRBJ2-7	TRBV28	TGTGCCAGCAGGGGCCCTTGGAGGGACTCCTACGAGCAGTACTTC	CASRGPWRDSYEQYF
TRBD1	few	TRBJ1-2	TRBV5-5	TGTGCCAGCAGCGTAAATCCCCCGGGACAGGATTATGGCTACACCTTC	CASSVNPPGQDYGYTF
.	.	TRBJ2-1	TRBV5-1	TGCGCCAGCACCCTTTCGTTGGCCCTCAATGAGCAGTTCTTC	CASTLSLALNEQFF
.	.	TRBJ1-6	TRBV4-2	TGTGCCAGCAGCGGGGGGGGCTATAATTCACCCCTCCACTTT	CASSGGGYNSPLHF
.	.	TRBJ1-5	TRBV23-1	TGCGCCAGCAGTCAATCTCAGGAAACTATGTTCCACAATCAGCCCCAGCATTTT	CASSQSQETMFHNQPQHF
.	once	TRBJ2-2	TRBV5-4	TGTGCCAGCAGCCCGGGGGTAATGGCAGGGGGCACCGGGGAGCTGTTTTTT	CASSPGVMAGGTGELFF
.	once	TRBJ2-7	TRBV7-2	TGTGCCAGCAGCTTAGCCGGGGAGGCCCTGAGGGAGCAGTACTTC	CASSLAGEALREQYF